The 10 T cell receptor beta chains below all came from one sample that was sequenced in a study of blood T cell repertoires in COVID-19. Here immunoSEQ multiplex PCR was the method, and the copy in TCRdb shows in-frame clones only, minus some. The table shows 100,000 to 150,000 clones, with over 80% occurring only once. Sample: peripheral blood. The origin of the receptors is a man aged 60 to 69 with acute or convalescent COVID-19.

The V gene is TRBV19, the J gene TRBJ2-1; TRBD2 aligns across 9 bases. CDR1 is LNHDA, CDR2 SQIVND, per germline (reference sequence). Trimming took 4 bases from V and 0 from J; bases not matched to a gene: 4. This CDR3 is built from 16 residues. Written as DNA, the CDR3 is TGTGCCAGTAGTACTAGCGGGGCAATCTCCTACAATGAGCAGTTCTTC. Amino acid sequence: CASSTSGAISYNEQFF.

This clone was observed once. This chain uses TRBV28 with TRBJ1-1; unclear D gene. The length of the CDR3 is 13 residues. CDR1 MDHEN and CDR2 SYDVKM come from the germline V gene. The CDR3 is CASIHKNSLAAFF. The DNA for the CDR3 is TGTGCTTCAATTCACAAGAATTCGTTGGCAGCTTTCTTT. The full variable domain, its missing parts supplied by reference TRBV28 and TRBJ1-1, is DVKVTQSSRYLVKRTGEKVFLECVQDMDHENMFWYRQDPGLGLRLIYFSYDVKMKEKGDIPEGYSVSREKKERFSLILESASTNQTSMYLCASIHKNSLAAFFGQGTRLTVV.

The V and J genes are TRBV28 and TRBJ1-2; tentatively, D is TRBD1 (6 bases). The CDR3 covers 13 residues. V gave up 7 bases and J gave up 7 bases, with 16 bases separating them. Germline V gene sequence: CDR1 MDHEN, CDR2 SYDVKM. DNA of the CDR3: TGTGCCAGCATCGCTAACAGGGCTGGTGGCTACACCTTC. It translates to CASIANRAGGYTF.

This chain joins TRBV11-2 and TRBJ2-2; the match to TRBD2 covers 7 bases. The V gene end was trimmed by 4 bases and the J gene end by 1 base; junction bases not matched to a gene: 3. Germline V gene data show CDR1 as SGHAT and CDR2 as FQNNGV. The CDR3 extends over 15 amino acids. CDR3: CASSSWGGNTGELFF. The DNA of the CDR3 is TGTGCCAGCAGCTCCTGGGGGGGGAACACCGGGGAGCTGTTTTTT.

J is TRBJ1-2 and V is TRBV28; tentatively, D is TRBD1 (5 bases). V was trimmed by 4 bases and J by 8 bases, leaving 20 bases between them. Germline CDR1 is MDHEN and CDR2 is SYDVKM. CDR3 size: 15 residues. CDR3 sequence reads: CASSSGGRGGEGYTF. The CDR3 DNA is TGTGCCAGCAGTTCCGGTGGCCGGGGGGGAGAAGGCTACACCTTC.

The chain is built from TRBV7-8 and TRBJ1-4; D gene uncertain. This CDR3 region has 13 residues. Germline assignment: CDR1 SGHVS and CDR2 FQNEAQ. V was shortened by 5 bases and J by 7 bases, with 11 bases between the two germline ends. CDR3 coding DNA: TGTGCCAGCAGCACGAACCGGGGTGAAAAACTGTTTTTT. Translation gives CASSTNRGEKLFF. Full variable domain (missing parts from reference TRBV7-8 and TRBJ1-4): GAGVSQSPRYKVAKRGQDVALRCDPISGHVSLFWYQQALGQGPEFLTYFQNEAQLDKSGLPSDRFFAERPEGSVSTLKIQRTQQEDSAVYLCASSTNRGEKLFFGSGTQLSVL.

The chain recombines TRBV6-1 with TRBJ1-3; D gene ambiguous. Per the germline V gene, CDR1 is MNHNS and CDR2 is SASEGT. V was cut by 0 bases and J by 5 bases, with 5 bases left in between. The CDR3 covers 13 residues. In DNA, the CDR3 is TGTGCCAGCAGTGAAGCCCCCAGAAACACCATATATTTT. Translation gives CASSEAPRNTIYF.

The chain carries TRBV20-1 and TRBJ2-1; 7 nucleotides agree with TRBD2. The J segment lost 1 base and the V segment lost 5 bases, leaving 8 bases of the junction unmatched. The CDR3 has 15 amino acids. Germline assignment: CDR1 DFQATT and CDR2 SNEGSKA (reference sequence). For the CDR3, the DNA is TGCAGTGCTCGTGCTGGGCGGGGGTCCTACAATGAGCAGTTCTTC. It encodes CSARAGRGSYNEQFF.

This chain links TRBV15 with TRBJ2-2; 7 bases agree with TRBD2. J was trimmed by 0 bases and V by 0 bases; bases with no gene match: 4. The length of the CDR3 is 17 residues. CDR1 is LNHNV and CDR2 is YYDKDF in the germline V gene (reference sequence). The CDR3 spells CATSRERLAANTGELFF. CDR3 DNA sequence: TGTGCCACCAGCAGAGAACGGCTAGCGGCGAACACCGGGGAGCTGTTTTTT.

J is TRBJ2-5 and V is TRBV24-1, with D possibly matching TRBD1 (5 bases). CDR3 length equals 14 residues. Germline-derived CDR1 and CDR2 are KGHDR and SFDVKD. Trimming shortened V by 2 bases and J by 2 bases, and 8 bases separated the two germline ends. The DNA of the CDR3 is TGTGCCACCAGTGATTCAGGGTTGCAAGAGACCCAGTACTTC. This gives the protein CATSDSGLQETQYF.